The 2 T cell receptor beta chains reported below all come from one sample, sequenced in a study of T cells in tuberculosis. Libraries were prepared by immunoSEQ multiplex PCR; TCRdb keeps only in-frame clonotypes and omits some of them. The sample carries about 24,000 clones, about 95% recorded once. The sequencing sample was made of PBMCs. The source is a donor aged 10 to 29 with latent tuberculosis or without tuberculosis infection.

This chain joins TRBV7-9 and TRBJ1-1; D remains ambiguous. The germline gives CDR1 SEHNR, CDR2 FQNEAQ (reference sequence). The CDR3 consists of 15 residues. Trimming shortened V by 2 bases and J by 1 base, and 11 bases separated the two germline ends. The CDR3 reads CASSLRGKRNTEAFF. CDR3 bases: TGTGCCAGCAGCTTACGAGGGAAACGGAACACTGAAGCTTTCTTT.

The chain links TRBV2 to TRBJ1-2, with 9 bases identical to TRBD1. The J segment lost 6 bases and the V segment lost 7 bases, leaving 9 bases of the junction unmatched. The CDR3 has 14 amino acids. The germline gives CDR1 SNHLY, CDR2 FYNNEI. DNA for the CDR3: TGTGCCAGCATTAGGGAGGGACAGGGAGATGGCTACACCTTC. Protein sequence: CASIREGQGDGYTF.